Given below is one TCR beta chain in context. Its antigen has not been determined. Base qualities are not at hand, and no much larger clone is one base apart. These data are taken from a study of beta chain features in type 1 diabetes (dated by TCRdb to about 2018). A note on the overall study: Patients and healthy donors did not differ in mean age, gender distribution, total cell number or subset yield. A total of roughly 100 million sorted cells were examined across all samples, and the number of cells per subset was strongly correlated with RNA yield. In the study, TCRB repertoires of sorted circulating CD4+ T cell subsets from recently diagnosed type 1 diabetes patients were compared with those of matched healthy donors. Regulatory and stem cell-like memory subsets were obtained from only 8 patients and roughly 8 healthy donors, while naive and central memory subsets were obtained from all 28 donors. Broader findings and caveats from the paper: Fewer insertions and more nucleotide deletions at VDJ recombination sites were observed in patients with type 1 diabetes, implying thymic rearrangement abnormalities. PCR may preferentially amplify shorter templates, but because patient and control samples were amplified and corrected together, any resulting skew would affect both groups equally. HLA sub-analyses involved small numbers of individuals, so any influence of HLA type on TCRB rearrangement remained unresolved. Because cDNA was sequenced instead of genomic DNA, highly expressing activated cells could be over-represented, though the groups showed no difference in activation or CD3 levels. Naive, central memory and regulatory TCRB repertoires appeared to be more alike among patients than among healthy donors. Type 1 diabetes patients showed a moderate but significant shortening of TCRB CDR3 length in all four CD4+ subsets.

The germline V gene supplies CDR1 ENHRY and CDR2 SYGVKD. V is cut back by 6 bases and J by 6 bases, with 4 bases in the junction unmatched. From its cysteine to its phenylalanine, the CDR3 spans 13 amino acids. Only CDR3 DNA is held: 39 bases, read in frame from base 1. The High Capacity cDNA Reverse Transcription Kit was used to reverse transcribe all of the isolated RNA, meaning that expressed TCRB transcripts were what got sequenced. Deep immunoSEQ sequencing was applied to naive, central memory and regulatory T cell samples, giving an average of roughly 3.5 million total reads per sample. After sorted cells were lysed in RLT buffer, RNA was extracted with DNase-treated RNeasy Micro or Mini kits, with the choice depending on cell number. To prevent cross-contamination, each cell subset was processed individually, whereas patient and healthy donor samples were processed jointly. The immunoSEQ multiplex PCR was used to amplify TCRB sequences from cDNA, yielding 87-bp fragments that span the CDR3 region. The amplicons were sequenced using the Illumina HiSeq platform. In the authors' own workflow: Synthetic template baselines were used to correct PCR bias computationally, reads within Hamming distance 2 were collapsed, and singletons that could not be merged were discarded. By aligning reads against IMGT, V, D and J genes, CDR3 length, and insertions or deletions at six rearrangement sites were assigned. Within each subset, clonotype counts were normalized to sorted cell number, and only after that were true diversity and Gini coefficients computed with the tcR R package. Repertoire sharing was quantified using the overlap coefficient calculated on TCRB nucleotide sequences. As a proxy for the pre-selection repertoire, out-of-frame TCRB sequences from naive cells were analyzed. TCRdb retrieved this table from immuneACCESS and kept in-frame rearrangements only. Not all clones are present; in checked studies, unresolved V genes account for under half, and no reason is known for the remainder. V and J calls and clone size are those listed in that table; D and trimming were worked out from the DNA. The sample table lists hundreds of thousands of clones, roughly 12% of them with a count of one. The ten most abundant clones make up about 0.017% of the sample.

Each donor gave one peripheral blood draw, roughly 120 mL on average, collected into heparinised tubes. Using a panel that included CD45RO, CCR7, CD25, CD127, CD95 and CD27, naive, central memory, regulatory and stem cell-like memory CD4+ T cells were sorted on a BD FACSAria II. A purity above 95% was achieved for all sorted populations. PBMCs were isolated immediately by Lymphoprep density gradient centrifugation and stained directly without culture. So that batch effects would be minimized, each experiment stained and sorted samples in pairs, pairing one healthy donor with one patient. The V gene is TRBV10-3 and the J gene is TRBJ1-5; 8 of the junction bases match TRBD1. The sequencing input was naive CD4+ T cells from blood. The cell subset or site label corresponds to: true naive CD4+ T cells. This receptor was obtained from a man aged 18 to 29 in good health. In nucleotide form, the sequence is TGTGCCATCAGGGGACAGGAGCTTCAGCCCCAGCATTTT. This encodes CAIRGQELQPQHF.